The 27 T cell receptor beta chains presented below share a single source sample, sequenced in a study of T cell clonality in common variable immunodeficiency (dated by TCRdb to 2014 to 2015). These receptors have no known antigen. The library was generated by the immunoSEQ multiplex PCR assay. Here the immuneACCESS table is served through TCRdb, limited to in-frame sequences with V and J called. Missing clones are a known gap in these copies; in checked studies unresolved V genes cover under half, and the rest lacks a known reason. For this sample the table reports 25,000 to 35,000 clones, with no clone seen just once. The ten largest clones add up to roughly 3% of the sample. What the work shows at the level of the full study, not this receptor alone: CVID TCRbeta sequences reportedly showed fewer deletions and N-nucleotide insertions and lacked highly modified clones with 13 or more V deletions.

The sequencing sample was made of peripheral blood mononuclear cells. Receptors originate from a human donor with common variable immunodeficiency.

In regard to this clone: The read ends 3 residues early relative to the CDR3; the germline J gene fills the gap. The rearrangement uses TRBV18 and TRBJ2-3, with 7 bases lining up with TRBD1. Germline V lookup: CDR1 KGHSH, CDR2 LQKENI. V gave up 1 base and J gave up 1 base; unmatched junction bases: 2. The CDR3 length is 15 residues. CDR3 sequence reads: CASSPLGTGTDTQYF. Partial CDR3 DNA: TGTGCCAGCTCACCACTTGGGACAGGCACAGATACG.

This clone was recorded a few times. The CDR3 loop reads CASSIGGDTEAFF. The CDR3 bases that were read are TGTGCCAGTAGTATCGGAGGGGACACTGAA. The gene calls are TRBV19 and TRBJ1-1; possible D gene TRBD1, 5 bases. The read gets to within 3 residues of the CDR3 end, and the germline J gene fills in the rest. CDR1 LNHDA and CDR2 SQIVND come from the germline V gene (reference sequence). V lost 3 bases, J lost 3 bases, and 8 bases lay in between. The CDR3 loop spans 13 amino acids.

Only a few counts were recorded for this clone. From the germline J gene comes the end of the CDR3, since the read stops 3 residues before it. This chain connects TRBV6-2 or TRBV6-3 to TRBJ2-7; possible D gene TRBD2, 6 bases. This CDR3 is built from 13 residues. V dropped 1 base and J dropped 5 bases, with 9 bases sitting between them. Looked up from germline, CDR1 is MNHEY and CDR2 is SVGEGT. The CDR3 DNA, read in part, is TGTGCCAGCAGTTACTGGCGGGGCGACGAG. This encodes CASSYWRGDE. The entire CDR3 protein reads CASSYWRGDEQYF.

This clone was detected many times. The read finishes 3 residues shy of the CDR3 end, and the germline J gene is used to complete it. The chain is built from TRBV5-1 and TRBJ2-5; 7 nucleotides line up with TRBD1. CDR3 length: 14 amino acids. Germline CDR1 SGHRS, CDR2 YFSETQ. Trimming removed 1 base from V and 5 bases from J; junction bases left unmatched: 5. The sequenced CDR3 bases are TGCGCCAGCAGCTTGCCAGGGGGTGGTGAGACC. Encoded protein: CASSLPGGGET. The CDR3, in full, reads CASSLPGGGETQYF.

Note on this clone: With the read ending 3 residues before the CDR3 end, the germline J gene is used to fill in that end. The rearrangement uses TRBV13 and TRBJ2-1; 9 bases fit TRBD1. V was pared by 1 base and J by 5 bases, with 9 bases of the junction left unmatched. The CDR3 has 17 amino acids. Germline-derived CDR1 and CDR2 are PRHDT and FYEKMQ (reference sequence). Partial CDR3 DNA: TGTGCCAGCAGCTTAGAGTACGGGACAGGGACAAACAATGAG. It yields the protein CASSLEYGTGTNNE. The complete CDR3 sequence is CASSLEYGTGTNNEQFF.

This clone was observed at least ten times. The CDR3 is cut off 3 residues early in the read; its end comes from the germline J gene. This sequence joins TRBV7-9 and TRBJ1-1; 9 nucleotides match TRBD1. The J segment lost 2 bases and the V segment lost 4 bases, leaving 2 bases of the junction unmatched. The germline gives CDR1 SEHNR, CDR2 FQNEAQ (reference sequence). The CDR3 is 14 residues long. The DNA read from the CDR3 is TGTGCCAGCAGCTCGACAGGGGGAAACACTGAA. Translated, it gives CASSSTGGNTE. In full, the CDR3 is CASSSTGGNTEAFF. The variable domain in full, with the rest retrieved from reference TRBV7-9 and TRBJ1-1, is DTGVSQNPRHKITKRGQNVTFRCDPISEHNRLYWYRQTLGQGPEFLTYFQNEAQLEKSRLLSDRFSAERPKGSFSTLEIQRTEQGDSAMYLCASSSTGGNTEAFFGQGTRLTVV.

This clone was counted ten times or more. The CDR3 DNA, read in part, is TGTGCCAGCTCAAGGTCCGACGAG. Its translation is CASSRSDE. In full, the CDR3 reads CASSRSDEQYF. J is TRBJ2-7 and V is TRBV18; D is unresolved. The CDR3 extends 3 residues past the end of the read, so its final part is completed from the germline J gene. The CDR3 extends over 11 amino acids. Trimming removed 5 bases from V and 5 bases from J, with 7 bases in between. The V gene's germline CDR1 is KGHSH and CDR2 LQKENI.

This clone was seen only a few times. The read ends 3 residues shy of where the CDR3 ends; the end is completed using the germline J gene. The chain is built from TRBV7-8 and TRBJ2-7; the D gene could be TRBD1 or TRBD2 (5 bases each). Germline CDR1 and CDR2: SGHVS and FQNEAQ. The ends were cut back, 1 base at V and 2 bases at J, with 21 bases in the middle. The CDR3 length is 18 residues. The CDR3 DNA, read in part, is TGTGCCAGCAGCTTAGGGCTCCGAAGGGGAGTAGGGGCCTACGAG. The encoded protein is CASSLGLRRGVGAYE. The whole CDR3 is CASSLGLRRGVGAYEQYF.

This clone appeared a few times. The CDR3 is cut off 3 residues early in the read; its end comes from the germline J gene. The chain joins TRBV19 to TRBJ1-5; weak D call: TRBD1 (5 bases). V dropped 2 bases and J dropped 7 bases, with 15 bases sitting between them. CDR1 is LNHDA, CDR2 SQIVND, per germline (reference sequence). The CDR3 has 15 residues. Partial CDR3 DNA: TGTGCCAGTAGTATATTCGACAGAACGCGGCAGCCC. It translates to CASSIFDRTRQP. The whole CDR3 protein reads CASSIFDRTRQPQHF.

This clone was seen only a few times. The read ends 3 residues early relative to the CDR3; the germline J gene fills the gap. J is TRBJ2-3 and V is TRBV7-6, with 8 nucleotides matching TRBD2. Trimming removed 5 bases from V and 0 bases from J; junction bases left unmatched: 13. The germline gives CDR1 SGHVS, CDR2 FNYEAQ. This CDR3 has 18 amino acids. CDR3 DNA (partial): TGTGCCAGCAGCCCGATCCCTATAGCGGGGTCTAGCACAGATACG. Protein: CASSPIPIAGSSTDT. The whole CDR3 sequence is CASSPIPIAGSSTDTQYF.

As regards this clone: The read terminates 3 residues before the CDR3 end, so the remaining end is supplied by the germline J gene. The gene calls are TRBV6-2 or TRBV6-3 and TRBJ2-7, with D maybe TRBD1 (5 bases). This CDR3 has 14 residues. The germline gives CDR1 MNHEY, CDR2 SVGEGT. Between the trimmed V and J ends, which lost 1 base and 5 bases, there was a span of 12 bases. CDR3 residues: CASSYYGRVNEQYF. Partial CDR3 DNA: TGTGCCAGCAGTTACTACGGCAGGGTCAACGAG.

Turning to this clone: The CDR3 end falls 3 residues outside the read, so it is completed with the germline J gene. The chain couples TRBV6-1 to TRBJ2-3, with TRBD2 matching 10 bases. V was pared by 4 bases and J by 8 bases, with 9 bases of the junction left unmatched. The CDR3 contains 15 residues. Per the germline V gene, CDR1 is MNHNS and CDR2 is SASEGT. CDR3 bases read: TGTGCCAGCAGTGGGCCTAGCGGGGGTTCAGCTACG. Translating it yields CASSGPSGGSAT. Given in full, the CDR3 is CASSGPSGGSATQYF.

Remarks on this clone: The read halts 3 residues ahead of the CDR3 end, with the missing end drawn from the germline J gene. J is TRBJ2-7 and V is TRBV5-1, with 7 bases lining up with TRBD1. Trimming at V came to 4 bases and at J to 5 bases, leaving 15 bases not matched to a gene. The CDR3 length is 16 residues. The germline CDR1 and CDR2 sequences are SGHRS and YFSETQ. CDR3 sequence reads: CASSPGTVSPGDEQYF. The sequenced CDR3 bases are TGCGCCAGCAGCCCTGGGACAGTCAGCCCTGGGGACGAG.

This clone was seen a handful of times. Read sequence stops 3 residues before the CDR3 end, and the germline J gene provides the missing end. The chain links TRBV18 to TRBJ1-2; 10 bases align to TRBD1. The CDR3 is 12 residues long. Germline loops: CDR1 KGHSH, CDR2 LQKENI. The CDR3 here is CASSWDRGGYTF. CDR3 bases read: TGTGCCAGCTCCTGGGACAGGGGCGGC.

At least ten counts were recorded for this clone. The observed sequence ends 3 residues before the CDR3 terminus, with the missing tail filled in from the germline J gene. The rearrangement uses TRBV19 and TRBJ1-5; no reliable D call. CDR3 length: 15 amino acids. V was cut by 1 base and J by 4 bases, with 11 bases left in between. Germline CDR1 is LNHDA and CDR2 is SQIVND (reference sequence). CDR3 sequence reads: CASSIVLGGNQPQHF. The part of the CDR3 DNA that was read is TGTGCCAGTAGTATAGTACTTGGAGGGAATCAGCCC.

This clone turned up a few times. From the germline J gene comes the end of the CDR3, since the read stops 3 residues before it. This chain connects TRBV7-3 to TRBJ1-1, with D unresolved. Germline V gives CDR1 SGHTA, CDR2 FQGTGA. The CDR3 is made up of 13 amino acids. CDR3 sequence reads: CASSLRAGSEAFF. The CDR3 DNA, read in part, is TGTGCCAGCAGCTTAAGGGCAGGCTCCGAA.

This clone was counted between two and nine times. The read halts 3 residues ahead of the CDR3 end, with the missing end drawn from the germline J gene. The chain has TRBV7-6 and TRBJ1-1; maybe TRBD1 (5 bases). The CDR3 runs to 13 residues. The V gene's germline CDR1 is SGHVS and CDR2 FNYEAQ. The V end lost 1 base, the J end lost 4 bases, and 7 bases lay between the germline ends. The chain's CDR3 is CASSLEQGTEAFF. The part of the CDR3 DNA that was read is TGTGCCAGCAGCTTAGAGCAGGGCACTGAA.

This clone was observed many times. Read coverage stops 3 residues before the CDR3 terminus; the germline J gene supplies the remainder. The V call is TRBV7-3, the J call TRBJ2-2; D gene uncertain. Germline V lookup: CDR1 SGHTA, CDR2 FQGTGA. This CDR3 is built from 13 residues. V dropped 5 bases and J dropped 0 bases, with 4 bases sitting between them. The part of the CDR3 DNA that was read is TGTGCCAGCAGCCCCTCGAACACCGGGGAG. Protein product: CASSPSNTGE. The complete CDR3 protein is CASSPSNTGELFF.

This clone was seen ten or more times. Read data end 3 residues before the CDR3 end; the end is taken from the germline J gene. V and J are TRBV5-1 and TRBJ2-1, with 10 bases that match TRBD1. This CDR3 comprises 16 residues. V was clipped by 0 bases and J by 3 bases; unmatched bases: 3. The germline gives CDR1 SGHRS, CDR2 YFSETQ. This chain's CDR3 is CASSLGGQGHYNEQFF. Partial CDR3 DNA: TGCGCCAGCAGCTTGGGGGGACAGGGGCACTACAATGAG.

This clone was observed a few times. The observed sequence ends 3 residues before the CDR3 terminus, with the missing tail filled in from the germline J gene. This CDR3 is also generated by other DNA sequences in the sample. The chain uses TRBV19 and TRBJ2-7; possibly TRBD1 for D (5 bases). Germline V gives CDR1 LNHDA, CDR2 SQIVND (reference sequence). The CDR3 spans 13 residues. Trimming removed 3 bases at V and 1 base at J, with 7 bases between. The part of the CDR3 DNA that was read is TGTGCCAGTAGTATCACAGGTTCCTACGAG. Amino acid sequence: CASSITGSYE. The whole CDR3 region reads CASSITGSYEQYF.

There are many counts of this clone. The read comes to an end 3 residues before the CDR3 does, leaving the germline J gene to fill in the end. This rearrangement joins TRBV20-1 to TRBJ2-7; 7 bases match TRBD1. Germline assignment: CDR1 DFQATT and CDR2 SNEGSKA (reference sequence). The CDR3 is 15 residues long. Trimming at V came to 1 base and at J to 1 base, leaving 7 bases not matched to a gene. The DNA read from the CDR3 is TGCAGTGCTAGAGTCCCCAGGGGGAGTTCCTACGAG. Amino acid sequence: CSARVPRGSSYE. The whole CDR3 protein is CSARVPRGSSYEQYF.

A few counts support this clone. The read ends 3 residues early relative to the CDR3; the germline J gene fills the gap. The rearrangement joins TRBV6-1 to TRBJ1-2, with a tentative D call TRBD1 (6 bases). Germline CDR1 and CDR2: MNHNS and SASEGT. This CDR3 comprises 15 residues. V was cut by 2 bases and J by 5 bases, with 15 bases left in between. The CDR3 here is CASSEIGLGGYGYTF. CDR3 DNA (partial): TGTGCCAGCAGTGAAATCGGGTTAGGGGGTTATGGC.

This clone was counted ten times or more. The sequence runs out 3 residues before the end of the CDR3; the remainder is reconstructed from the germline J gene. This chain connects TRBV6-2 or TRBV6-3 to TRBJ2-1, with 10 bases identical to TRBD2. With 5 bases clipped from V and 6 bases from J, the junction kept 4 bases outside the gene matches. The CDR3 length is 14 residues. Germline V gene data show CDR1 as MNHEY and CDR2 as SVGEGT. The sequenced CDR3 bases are TGTGCCAGCAGTCTGGGACTAGCGACCAATGAG. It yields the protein CASSLGLATNE. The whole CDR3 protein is CASSLGLATNEQFF.

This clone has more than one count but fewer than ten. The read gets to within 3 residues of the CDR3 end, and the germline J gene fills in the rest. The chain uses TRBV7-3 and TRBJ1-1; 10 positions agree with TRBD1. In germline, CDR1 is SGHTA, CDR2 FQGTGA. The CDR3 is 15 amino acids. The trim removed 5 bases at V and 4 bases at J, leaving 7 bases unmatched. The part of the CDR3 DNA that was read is TGTGCCAGCAGCATGACAGGGGGCGAAGTCACTGAA. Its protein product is CASSMTGGEVTE. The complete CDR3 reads CASSMTGGEVTEAFF. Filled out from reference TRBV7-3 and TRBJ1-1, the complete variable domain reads GAGVSQTPSNKVTEKGKYVELRCDPISGHTALYWYRQSLGQGPEFLIYFQGTGAADDSGLPNDRFFAVRPEGSVSTLKIQRTERGDSAVYLCASSMTGGEVTEAFFGQGTRLTVV.

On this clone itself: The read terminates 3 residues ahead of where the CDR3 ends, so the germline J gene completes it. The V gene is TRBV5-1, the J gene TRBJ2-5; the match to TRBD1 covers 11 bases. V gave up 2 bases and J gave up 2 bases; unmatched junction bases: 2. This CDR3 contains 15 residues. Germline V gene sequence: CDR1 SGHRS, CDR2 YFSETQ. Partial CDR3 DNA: TGCGCCAGCAGCTTTGGGACAGGGGGGCAAGAGACC. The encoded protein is CASSFGTGGQET. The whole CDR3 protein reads CASSFGTGGQETQYF.

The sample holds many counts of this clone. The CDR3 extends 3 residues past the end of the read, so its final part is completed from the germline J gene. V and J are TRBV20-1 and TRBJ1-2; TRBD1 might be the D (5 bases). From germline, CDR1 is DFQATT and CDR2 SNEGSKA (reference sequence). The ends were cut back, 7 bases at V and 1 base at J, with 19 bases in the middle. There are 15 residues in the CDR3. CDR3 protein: CSVLSQGTFNYGYTF. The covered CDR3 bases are TGCAGTGTTCTTTCCCAGGGAACTTTTAACTATGGC.

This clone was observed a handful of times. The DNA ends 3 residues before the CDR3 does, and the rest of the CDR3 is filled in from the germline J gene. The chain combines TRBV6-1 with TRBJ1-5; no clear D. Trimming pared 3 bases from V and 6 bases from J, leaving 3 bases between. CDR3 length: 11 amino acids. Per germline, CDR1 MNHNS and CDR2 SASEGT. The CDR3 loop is CASSDLQPQHF. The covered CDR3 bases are TGTGCCAGCAGTGACCTTCAGCCC.